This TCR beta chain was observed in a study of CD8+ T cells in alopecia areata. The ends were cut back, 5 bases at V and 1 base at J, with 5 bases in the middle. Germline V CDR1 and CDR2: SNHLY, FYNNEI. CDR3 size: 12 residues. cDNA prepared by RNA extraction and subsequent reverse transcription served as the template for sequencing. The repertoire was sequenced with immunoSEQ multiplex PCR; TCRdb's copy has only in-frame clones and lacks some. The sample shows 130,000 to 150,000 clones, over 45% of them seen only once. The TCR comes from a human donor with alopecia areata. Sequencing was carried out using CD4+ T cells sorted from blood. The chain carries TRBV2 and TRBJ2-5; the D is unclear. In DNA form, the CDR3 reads TGTGCCAGCAGTTCCGTCCAAGAGACCCAGTACTTC. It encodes CASSSVQETQYF. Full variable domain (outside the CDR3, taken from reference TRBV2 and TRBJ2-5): EPEVTQTPSHQVTQMGQEVILRCVPISNHLYFYWYRQILGQKVEFLVSFYNNEISEKSEIFDDQFSVERPDGSNFTLKIRSTKLEDSAMYFCASSSVQETQYFGPGTRLLVL.